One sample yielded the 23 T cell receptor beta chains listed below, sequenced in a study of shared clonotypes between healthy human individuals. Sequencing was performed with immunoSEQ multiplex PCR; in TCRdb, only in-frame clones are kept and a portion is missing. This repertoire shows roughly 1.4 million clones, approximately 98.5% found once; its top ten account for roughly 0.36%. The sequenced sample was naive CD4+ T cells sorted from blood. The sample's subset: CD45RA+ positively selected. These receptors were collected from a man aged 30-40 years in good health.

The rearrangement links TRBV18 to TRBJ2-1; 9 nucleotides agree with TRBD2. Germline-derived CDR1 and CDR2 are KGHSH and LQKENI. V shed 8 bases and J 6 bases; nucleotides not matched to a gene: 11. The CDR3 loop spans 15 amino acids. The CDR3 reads CASRAGTSSPNEQFF. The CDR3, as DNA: TGTGCCAGCCGGGCCGGGACTAGCAGCCCCAATGAGCAGTTCTTC. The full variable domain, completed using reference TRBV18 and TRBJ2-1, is NAGVMQNPRHLVRRRGQEARLRCSPMKGHSHVYWYRQLPEEGLKFMVYLQKENIIDESGMPKERFSAEFPKEGPSILRIQQVVRGDSAAYFCASRAGTSSPNEQFFGPGTRLTVL.

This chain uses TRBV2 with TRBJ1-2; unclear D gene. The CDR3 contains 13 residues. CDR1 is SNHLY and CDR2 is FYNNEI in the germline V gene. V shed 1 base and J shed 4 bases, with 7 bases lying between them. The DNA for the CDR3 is TGTGCCAGCAGTGAAGACGGGATCTATGGCTACACCTTC. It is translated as CASSEDGIYGYTF.

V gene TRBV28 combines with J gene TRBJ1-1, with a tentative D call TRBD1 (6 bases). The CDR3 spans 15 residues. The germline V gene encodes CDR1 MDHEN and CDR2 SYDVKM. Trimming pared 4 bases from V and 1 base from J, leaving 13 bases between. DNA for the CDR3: TGTGCCAGCAGTTCGAGGAGGACAGAGAACACTGAAGCTTTCTTT. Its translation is CASSSRRTENTEAFF.

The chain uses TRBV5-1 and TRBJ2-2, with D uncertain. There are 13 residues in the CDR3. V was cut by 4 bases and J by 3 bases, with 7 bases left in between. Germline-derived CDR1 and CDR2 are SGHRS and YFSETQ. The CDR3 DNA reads TGCGCCAGCAGCAGGGAACACACCGGGGAGCTGTTTTTT. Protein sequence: CASSREHTGELFF.

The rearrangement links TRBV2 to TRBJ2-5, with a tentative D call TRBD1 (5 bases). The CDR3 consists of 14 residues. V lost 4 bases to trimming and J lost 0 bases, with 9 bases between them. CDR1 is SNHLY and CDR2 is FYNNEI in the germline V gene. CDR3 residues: CASSGGAYQETQYF. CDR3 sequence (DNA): TGTGCCAGCAGTGGGGGCGCCTACCAAGAGACCCAGTACTTC.

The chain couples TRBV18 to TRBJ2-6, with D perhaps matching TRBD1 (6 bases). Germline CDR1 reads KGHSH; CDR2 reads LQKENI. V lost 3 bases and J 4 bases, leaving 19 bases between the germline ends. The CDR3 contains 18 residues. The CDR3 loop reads CASSPLPVRGNGANVLTF. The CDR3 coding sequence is TGTGCCAGCTCACCGTTACCGGTTAGGGGGAACGGGGCCAACGTCCTGACTTTC.

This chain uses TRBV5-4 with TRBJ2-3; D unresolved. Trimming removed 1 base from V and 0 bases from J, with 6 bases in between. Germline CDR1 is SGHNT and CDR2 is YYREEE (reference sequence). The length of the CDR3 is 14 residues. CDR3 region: CASSLRRSTDTQYF. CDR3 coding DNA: TGTGCCAGCAGCTTGCGGCGCAGCACAGATACGCAGTATTTT.

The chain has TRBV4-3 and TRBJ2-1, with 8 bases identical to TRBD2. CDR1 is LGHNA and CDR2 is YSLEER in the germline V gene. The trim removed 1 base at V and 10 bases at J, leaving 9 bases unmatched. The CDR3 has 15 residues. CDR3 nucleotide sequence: TGCGCCAGCAGCCAAGCCGGGACTAGGGGGGGAGAGCAGTTCTTC. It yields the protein CASSQAGTRGGEQFF.

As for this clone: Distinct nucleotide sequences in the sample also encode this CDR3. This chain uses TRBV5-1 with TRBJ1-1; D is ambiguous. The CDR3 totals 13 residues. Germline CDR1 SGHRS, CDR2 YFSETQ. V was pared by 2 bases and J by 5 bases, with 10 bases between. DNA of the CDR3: TGCGCCAGCAGCTTCGTTGGGGATACTGAAGCTTTCTTT. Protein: CASSFVGDTEAFF. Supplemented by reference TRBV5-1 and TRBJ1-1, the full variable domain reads KAGVTQTPRYLIKTRGQQVTLSCSPISGHRSVSWYQQTPGQGLQFLFEYFSETQRNKGNFPGRFSGRQFSNSRSEMNVSTLELGDSALYLCASSFVGDTEAFFGQGTRLTVV.

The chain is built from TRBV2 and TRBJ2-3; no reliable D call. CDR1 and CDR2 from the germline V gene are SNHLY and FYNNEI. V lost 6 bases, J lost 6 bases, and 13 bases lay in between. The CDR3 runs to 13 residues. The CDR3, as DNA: TGTGCCAGCAGGACCTACCTTAGGGATACGCAGTATTTT. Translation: CASRTYLRDTQYF.

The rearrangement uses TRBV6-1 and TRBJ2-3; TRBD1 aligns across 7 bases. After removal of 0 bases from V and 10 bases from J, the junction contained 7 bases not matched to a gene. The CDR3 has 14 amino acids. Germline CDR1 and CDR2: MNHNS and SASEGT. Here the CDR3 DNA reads TGTGCCAGCAGTGAAGCTCACAGGGGCAGGTCGCAGTATTTT. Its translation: CASSEAHRGRSQYF.

The CDR3 DNA is TGTGCCAGCAGTGCCTCGATAGCGGGAGGGTCCACAGATACGCAGTATTTT. This codes for CASSASIAGGSTDTQYF. This chain links TRBV6-1 with TRBJ2-3, with 11 bases that match TRBD2. This CDR3 has 17 amino acids. The ends lost 4 bases at V and 2 bases at J; junction bases unmatched: 8. The V gene's germline CDR1 is MNHNS and CDR2 SASEGT.

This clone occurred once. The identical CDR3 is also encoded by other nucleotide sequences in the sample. CDR3: CASSLGFTDTQYF. In DNA form, the CDR3 reads TGTGCCAGCAGTTTGGGGTTCACAGATACGCAGTATTTT. This chain links TRBV27 with TRBJ2-3; D is ambiguous. The CDR3 runs to 13 residues. V lost 3 bases and J lost 2, with 6 bases in between. The germline V gene encodes CDR1 MNHEY and CDR2 SMNVEV (reference sequence).

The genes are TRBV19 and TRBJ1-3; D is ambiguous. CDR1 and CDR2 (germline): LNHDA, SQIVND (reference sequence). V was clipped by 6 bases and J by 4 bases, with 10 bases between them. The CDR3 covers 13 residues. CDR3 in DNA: TGTGCCAGTAGGACGTTGGGAGGAAACACCATATATTTT. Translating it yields CASRTLGGNTIYF.

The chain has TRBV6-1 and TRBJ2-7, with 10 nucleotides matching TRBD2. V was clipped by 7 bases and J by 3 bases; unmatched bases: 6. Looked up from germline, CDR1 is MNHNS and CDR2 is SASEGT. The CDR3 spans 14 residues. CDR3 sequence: CASITGTSVYEQYF. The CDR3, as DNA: TGTGCCAGCATCACCGGGACTAGCGTCTACGAGCAGTACTTC.

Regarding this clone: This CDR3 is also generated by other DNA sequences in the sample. The CDR3 DNA is TGCGCCAGCAGCTTGGCCGGACTGAATAATGAGCAGTTCTTC. The encoded protein is CASSLAGLNNEQFF. The chain employs TRBV5-1 and TRBJ2-1; D possibly corresponds to TRBD2 (5 bases). Germline V lookup: CDR1 SGHRS, CDR2 YFSETQ. This CDR3 region has 14 residues. V was pared by 0 bases and J by 7 bases, with 11 bases between.

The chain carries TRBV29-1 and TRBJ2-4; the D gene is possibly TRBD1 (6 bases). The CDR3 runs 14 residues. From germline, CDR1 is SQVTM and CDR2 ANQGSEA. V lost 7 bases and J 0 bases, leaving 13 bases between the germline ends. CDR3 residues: CSALQGLAKNIQYF. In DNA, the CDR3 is TGCAGCGCACTACAGGGATTAGCCAAAAACATTCAGTACTTC.

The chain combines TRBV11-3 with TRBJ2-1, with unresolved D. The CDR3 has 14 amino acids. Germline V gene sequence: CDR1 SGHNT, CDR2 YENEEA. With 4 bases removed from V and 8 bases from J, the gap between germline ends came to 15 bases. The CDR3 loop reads CASSSGLAEHEQFF. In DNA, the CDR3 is TGTGCCAGCAGCTCGGGTTTGGCCGAACATGAGCAGTTCTTC.

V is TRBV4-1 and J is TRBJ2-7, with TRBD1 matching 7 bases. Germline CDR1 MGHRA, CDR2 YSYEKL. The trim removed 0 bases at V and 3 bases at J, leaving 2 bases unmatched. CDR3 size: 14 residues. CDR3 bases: TGCGCCAGCAGCCAAGAGTGGGACAGCTACGAGCAGTACTTC. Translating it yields CASSQEWDSYEQYF.

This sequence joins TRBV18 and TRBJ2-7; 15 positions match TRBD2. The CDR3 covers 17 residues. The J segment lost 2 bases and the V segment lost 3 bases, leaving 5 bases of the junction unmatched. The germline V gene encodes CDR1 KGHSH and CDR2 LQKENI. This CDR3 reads CASSPPGLAGGPYEQYF. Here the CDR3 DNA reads TGTGCCAGCTCACCGCCGGGACTAGCGGGAGGCCCCTACGAGCAGTACTTC.

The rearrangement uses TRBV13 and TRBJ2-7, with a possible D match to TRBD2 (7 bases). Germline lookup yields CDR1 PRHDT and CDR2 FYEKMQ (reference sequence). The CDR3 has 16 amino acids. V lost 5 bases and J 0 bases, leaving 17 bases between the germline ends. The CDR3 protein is CASSPRRGTNSYEQYF. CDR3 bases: TGTGCCAGCAGCCCTAGGAGGGGGACTAACTCCTACGAGCAGTACTTC.

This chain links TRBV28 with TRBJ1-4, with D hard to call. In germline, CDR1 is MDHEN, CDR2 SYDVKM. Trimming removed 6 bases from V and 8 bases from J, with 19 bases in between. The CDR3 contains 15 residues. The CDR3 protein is CASRPTSDIGEKLFF. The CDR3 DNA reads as TGTGCCAGCAGACCTACAAGTGACATCGGGGAAAAACTGTTTTTT.

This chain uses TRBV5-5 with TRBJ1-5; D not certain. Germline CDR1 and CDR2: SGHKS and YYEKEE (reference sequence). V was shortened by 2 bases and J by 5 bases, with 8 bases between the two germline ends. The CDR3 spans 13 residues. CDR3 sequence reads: CASSFSSYQPQHF. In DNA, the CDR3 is TGTGCCAGCAGCTTTTCGTCGTATCAGCCCCAGCATTTT.